This T cell receptor beta chain was retrieved from a study of T-cell memory formation after mild COVID-19. About the study: Most TCR clusters belonged to a single donor. Study conclusions and caveats: Second-wave clones that peaked on day 37 lacked confirmed SARS-CoV-2 specificity. Largely, contracting CD4+ clones fell within CM and EM, and contracting CD8+ clones within EMRA. Whereas later expanders leaned CD4+, clones contracting day 15 to 85 showed a balanced CD4/CD8 makeup.

Unmatched junction bases numbered 2, after V lost 1 base and J lost 3 bases. The length of the CDR3 is 15 residues. This clonotype was observed many times. What it binds is not known. TCRdb re-called the 5' RACE reads through MiXCR, storing one row per CDR3 protein. The sample includes roughly 300,000 distinct CDR3 sequences, roughly 8.2% of them seen just once. The sequence came from a man between 18 and 35 years old who had mild COVID-19 (a few samples of this study predate the infection). Cell type and time point are not known. The chain has TRBV12-3 or TRBV12-4 and TRBJ2-1; 8 bases align to TRBD1. Sequenced material: PBMCs or a T cell subset sorted from them (not recorded which). The CDR3 sequence: CASSLGGQGYNEQFF. CDR3 in DNA: TGTGCCAGCAGTTTAGGCGGACAGGGCTACAATGAGCAGTTCTTC.